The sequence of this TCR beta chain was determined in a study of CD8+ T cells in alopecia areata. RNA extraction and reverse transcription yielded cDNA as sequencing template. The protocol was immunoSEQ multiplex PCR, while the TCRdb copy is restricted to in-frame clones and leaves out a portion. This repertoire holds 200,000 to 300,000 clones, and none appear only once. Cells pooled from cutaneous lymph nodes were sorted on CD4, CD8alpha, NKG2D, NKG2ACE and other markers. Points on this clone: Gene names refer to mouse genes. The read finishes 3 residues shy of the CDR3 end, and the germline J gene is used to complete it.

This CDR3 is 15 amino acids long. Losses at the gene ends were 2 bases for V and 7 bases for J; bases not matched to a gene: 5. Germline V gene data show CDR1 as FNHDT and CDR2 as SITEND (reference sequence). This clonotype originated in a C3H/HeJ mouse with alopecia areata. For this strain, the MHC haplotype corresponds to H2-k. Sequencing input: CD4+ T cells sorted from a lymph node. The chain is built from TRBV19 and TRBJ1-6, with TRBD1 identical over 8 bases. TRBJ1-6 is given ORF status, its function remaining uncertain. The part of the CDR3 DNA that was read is TGTGCCAGCAGTATCATCAGGGGGCTGAATTCGCCC. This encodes CASSIIRGLNSP. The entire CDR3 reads CASSIIRGLNSPLYF.